This entry lists 26 T cell receptor beta chains sequenced from one sample in a study of cytomegalovirus exposure and HLA in healthy donors. In the PCR, 60 Vbeta and 13 Jbeta primers were used. TCRdb's table, derived via immunoSEQ multiplex PCR, lists solely in-frame clones and lacks some. Of 100,000 to 140,000 clones listed, less than 85% are singletons. The sample comprised PBMCs. The receptors originated from a man younger than 35 in good health and CMV-seronegative.

In the case of this clone: At one end the junction does not follow the germline gene, possibly because of a read error. The genes are TRBV7-9 and TRBJ2-1; D may be TRBD1 (5 bases). The CDR3 length is 12 residues. CDR1 and CDR2 (germline): SEHNR, FQNEAQ (reference sequence). CDR3 nucleotide sequence: TGTTCCAGCAGGTTCGACAGTCGCCGGCAGTTCTTC. Amino acid sequence: CSSRFDSRRQFF.

This rearrangement joins TRBV5-1 to TRBJ2-5, with TRBD2 matching 11 bases. The CDR3 is 16 amino acids. J gave up 2 bases and V 4 bases, and 7 bases lay outside the gene matches. Germline V gives CDR1 SGHRS, CDR2 YFSETQ. CDR3 residues: CASSPGLAVRQETQYF. The CDR3 region has the DNA TGCGCCAGCAGCCCGGGACTAGCGGTGCGACAAGAGACCCAGTACTTC.

This clone was detected only a few times. The V gene is TRBV4-2, the J gene TRBJ1-5; D unclear. There are 15 residues in the CDR3. V was shortened by 0 bases and J by 0 bases, with 6 bases between the two germline ends. CDR1 and CDR2 from the germline V gene are LGHNA and YNFKEQ. CDR3 loop: CASSQERSSNQPQHF. For the CDR3, the DNA is TGTGCCAGCAGCCAAGAGCGGAGTAGCAATCAGCCCCAGCATTTT.

Details on this clone: The junction shows a germline mismatch at one end, possibly a read error. The chain has TRBV4-2 and TRBJ1-2; perhaps TRBD1 as D (6 bases). Germline-derived CDR1 and CDR2 are LGHNA and YNFKEQ. The CDR3 is 16 residues long. The CDR3 spells CASSQGTQGLGVGYPF. The DNA for the CDR3 is TGTGCCAGCAGCCAAGGAACACAGGGTCTCGGGGTTGGCTACCCCTTC.

The chain combines TRBV11-2 with TRBJ1-6; D is perhaps TRBD1 (6 bases). V lost 5 bases to trimming and J lost 4 bases, with 12 bases between them. This CDR3 has 15 residues. Germline lookup yields CDR1 SGHAT and CDR2 FQNNGV. The CDR3 DNA sequence: TGTGCCAGCAGCCAAAGGACAGCATATAATTCACCCCTCCACTTT. As protein: CASSQRTAYNSPLHF.

V and J are TRBV25-1 and TRBJ1-6; 7 positions match TRBD1. This CDR3 region has 18 residues. Germline V CDR1 and CDR2: MGHDK, SYGVNS. J lost 14 bases, V lost 6 bases, and 25 bases had no gene match. The CDR3 DNA is TGTGCCAGCAGCGAAGAGGGAGGCCCGGGACAGCCGGTTTGGTCCCTCCACTTT. Its translation is CASSEEGGPGQPVWSLHF.

This clone was seen only a few times. V gene TRBV7-2 combines with J gene TRBJ2-4, with TRBD2 matching over 8 bases. Germline CDR1 is SGHTA and CDR2 is FQGNSA. V trimming: 6 bases; J trimming: 3 bases; junction bases outside the gene matches: 4. CDR3 length: 14 residues. Here the CDR3 reads CASRESGGKNIQYF. The CDR3 nucleotides are TGTGCCAGCAGAGAAAGCGGGGGCAAAAACATTCAGTACTTC.

The chain links TRBV6-5 to TRBJ1-3; 9 nucleotides match TRBD1. CDR1 is MNHEY and CDR2 is SVGAGI in the germline V gene. This CDR3 spans 16 amino acids. Trimming removed 0 bases from V and 3 bases from J; junction bases left unmatched: 3. CDR3 sequence reads: CASSYSDRGIGNTIYF. DNA for the CDR3: TGTGCCAGCAGTTACTCGGACAGGGGAATTGGAAACACCATATATTTT.

The chain recombines TRBV14 with TRBJ2-3, with D perhaps matching TRBD2 (5 bases). Germline CDR1 is SGHDN and CDR2 is FVKESK. This CDR3 is 15 amino acids long. Trimming shortened V by 4 bases and J by 2 bases, and 13 bases separated the two germline ends. The CDR3: CASSPLLRDTDTQYF. In DNA form, the CDR3 reads TGTGCCAGCAGCCCCCTGCTCCGGGACACAGATACGCAGTATTTT.

This chain joins TRBV27 and TRBJ2-7; TRBD2 matches 7 bases. J was trimmed by 7 bases and V by 8 bases; bases with no gene match: 11. The CDR3 spans 13 residues. Germline lookup yields CDR1 MNHEY and CDR2 SMNVEV (reference sequence). For the CDR3, the DNA is TGTGCCAGCGACTATAGCGGGCGTCCGGAGCAGTACTTC. Its translation: CASDYSGRPEQYF.

This chain connects TRBV4-2 to TRBJ2-7; a weak D match, TRBD1 (6 bases). Germline CDR1 reads LGHNA; CDR2 reads YNFKEQ. Trimming took off 1 base at V and 5 bases at J, with 12 bases between the two ends. The CDR3 spans 14 residues. This chain's CDR3 is CASSQAGAGDEQYF. CDR3 bases: TGTGCCAGCAGCCAAGCCGGGGCAGGGGACGAGCAGTACTTC.

The chain uses TRBV6-5 and TRBJ1-2; 8 bases match TRBD1. With V trimmed by 0 bases and J by 2 bases, 2 bases remained unmatched. CDR1 and CDR2 (germline): MNHEY, SVGAGI. This CDR3 spans 15 amino acids. CDR3 sequence: CASSYSGQENYGYTF. The CDR3 DNA is TGTGCCAGCAGTTACTCGGGACAGGAGAACTATGGCTACACCTTC.

The chain recombines TRBV23-1 with TRBJ1-6; TRBD1 matches 11 bases. TRBV23-1 is marked as an open reading frame, function uncertain. The CDR3 runs 15 residues. Trimming took 7 bases from V and 8 from J; bases not matched to a gene: 7. The CDR3 loop is CASKRTGGFDSPLHF. The CDR3 bases are TGCGCCAGCAAGCGGACAGGGGGCTTCGATTCACCCCTCCACTTT.

This sequence joins TRBV5-5 and TRBJ1-6, with a possible D match to TRBD1 (6 bases). Per the germline V gene, CDR1 is SGHKS and CDR2 is YYEKEE (reference sequence). There are 16 residues in the CDR3. Trimming took off 0 bases at V and 7 bases at J, with 14 bases between the two ends. The CDR3 bases are TGTGCCAGCAGCTTGGGTAACGGGGGGCGGAATTCACCCCTCCACTTT. Its protein product is CASSLGNGGRNSPLHF.

The chain is built from TRBV7-8 and TRBJ2-5, with TRBD1 as a possible D gene (5 bases). The J call could be wrong; TRBJ2-7 is a better fit for the DNA end. The length of the CDR3 is 15 residues. Germline values: CDR1 SGHVS, CDR2 FQNEAQ. The CDR3 DNA sequence: TGTGCCAGCAGCTTAGTGGTAGGTGGGGCATTCGAGCAGTACTTC. It codes for CASSLVVGGAFEQYF.

V and J are TRBV19 and TRBJ1-5; tentatively, D is TRBD1 (6 bases). CDR3 length: 13 residues. V was clipped by 8 bases and J by 0 bases, with 8 bases between them. CDR1 and CDR2 from the germline V gene are LNHDA and SQIVND (reference sequence). CDR3 sequence reads: CASRTDSNQPQHF. The CDR3 region has the DNA TGTGCCAGTCGGACAGATAGCAATCAGCCCCAGCATTTT.

This clone came up once. The chain joins TRBV2 to TRBJ1-6; 7 nucleotides agree with TRBD1. The CDR3 has 15 residues. In germline, CDR1 is SNHLY, CDR2 FYNNEI. J lost 14 bases, V lost 7 bases, and 17 bases had no gene match. CDR3 nucleotide sequence: TGTGCCAGCACTCTTTCAGGGACAGTTAGTGAGACCCTCCACTTT. Its translation is CASTLSGTVSETLHF. The full variable domain, completed using reference TRBV2 and TRBJ1-6, is EPEVTQTPSHQVTQMGQEVILRCVPISNHLYFYWYRQILGQKVEFLVSFYNNEISEKSEIFDDQFSVERPDGSNFTLKIRSTKLEDSAMYFCASTLSGTVSETLHFGNGTRLTVT.

V and J are TRBV4-1 and TRBJ1-4; tentatively, D is TRBD1 (5 bases). This CDR3 contains 15 residues. Trimming left V 5 bases short and J 4 bases short, with 14 bases between. CDR1 is MGHRA and CDR2 is YSYEKL in the germline V gene. The CDR3 DNA follows: TGCGCCAGCAGCTTGTCCCAAGGGGATAATGAAAAACTGTTTTTT. Translation: CASSLSQGDNEKLFF.

V gene TRBV27 combines with J gene TRBJ1-5; D gene unclear. This CDR3 spans 14 amino acids. The V gene lost 3 bases and the J gene lost 7 bases, with 13 bases spanning the gap. Germline CDR1 reads MNHEY; CDR2 reads SMNVEV (reference sequence). The CDR3 nucleotides are TGTGCCAGCAGTTTTAATCTTGCGGGGCAGCCCCAGCATTTT. Translated: CASSFNLAGQPQHF.

The rearrangement joins TRBV7-9 to TRBJ2-5; 10 bases align to TRBD2. CDR1 SEHNR and CDR2 FQNEAQ come from the germline V gene (reference sequence). V trimming: 4 bases; J trimming: 3 bases; junction bases outside the gene matches: 5. The CDR3 runs 15 residues. The CDR3 loop is CASSSGLAEKETQYF. The DNA of the CDR3 is TGTGCCAGCAGCTCAGGACTAGCGGAAAAAGAGACCCAGTACTTC.

V gene TRBV5-1 combines with J gene TRBJ2-7, with no clear D. Germline V lookup: CDR1 SGHRS, CDR2 YFSETQ. This CDR3 contains 17 residues. Trimming took 0 bases from V and 3 from J, leaving 19 bases between them. The CDR3 DNA sequence: TGCGCCAGCAGCTTGGGTAGGATAAACTATTCCTTCTACGAGCAGTACTTC. Its protein product is CASSLGRINYSFYEQYF.

The gene calls are TRBV14 and TRBJ1-5; D perhaps matches TRBD1 (6 bases). Trimming pared 4 bases from V and 8 bases from J, leaving 15 bases between. CDR3 size: 14 residues. Germline V gene lookup returns CDR1 SGHDN and CDR2 FVKESK. In nucleotides, the CDR3 is TGTGCCAGCAGCCCGGGCCCCAGGGGAGAGCCCCAGCATTTT. This codes for CASSPGPRGEPQHF.

This clone was counted between two and nine times. This rearrangement joins TRBV6-6 to TRBJ1-1; a possible D gene is TRBD1 (5 bases). This CDR3 spans 15 amino acids. Looked up from germline, CDR1 is MNHNY and CDR2 is SVGAGI (reference sequence). V lost 2 bases, J lost 1 base, and 11 bases lay in between. The CDR3: CASSYPTVGNTEAFF. In nucleotides, the CDR3 is TGTGCCAGCAGTTACCCGACAGTGGGGAACACTGAAGCTTTCTTT.

This clone was observed a handful of times. The rearrangement joins TRBV6-1 to TRBJ2-7; possible D gene TRBD2, 5 bases. The length of the CDR3 is 14 residues. Germline CDR1 and CDR2: MNHNS and SASEGT. The V gene lost 7 bases and the J gene lost 2 bases, with 15 bases spanning the gap. CDR3 region: CASKWSGGTYEQYF. CDR3 in DNA: TGTGCCAGCAAGTGGAGCGGTGGAACCTACGAGCAGTACTTC.

This chain connects TRBV2 to TRBJ2-7; TRBD1 aligns across 9 bases. Trimming took 5 bases from V and 7 from J; bases not matched to a gene: 12. Per germline, CDR1 SNHLY and CDR2 FYNNEI. The CDR3 sequence is 15 residues long. The CDR3 DNA sequence: TGTGCCAGCAGTTCCACCACAGGGGGCTGGGGGGAGCAGTACTTC. Its translation: CASSSTTGGWGEQYF.

This clone showed up just a few times. The chain couples TRBV19 to TRBJ2-7; the D gene is possibly TRBD2 (5 bases). CDR1 and CDR2 (germline): LNHDA, SQIVND (reference sequence). This CDR3 has 15 amino acids. V was cut by 1 base and J by 3 bases, with 13 bases left in between. The CDR3 DNA reads as TGTGCCAGTAGTATAGGGGCCATGGGAGTCTACGAGCAGTACTTC. It encodes CASSIGAMGVYEQYF. Together with reference TRBV19 and TRBJ2-7, the CDR3 gives the full variable domain: DGGITQSPKYLFRKEGQNVTLSCEQNLNHDAMYWYRQDPGQGLRLIYYSQIVNDFQKGDIAEGYSVSREKKESFPLTVTSAQKNPTAFYLCASSIGAMGVYEQYFGPGTRLTVT.